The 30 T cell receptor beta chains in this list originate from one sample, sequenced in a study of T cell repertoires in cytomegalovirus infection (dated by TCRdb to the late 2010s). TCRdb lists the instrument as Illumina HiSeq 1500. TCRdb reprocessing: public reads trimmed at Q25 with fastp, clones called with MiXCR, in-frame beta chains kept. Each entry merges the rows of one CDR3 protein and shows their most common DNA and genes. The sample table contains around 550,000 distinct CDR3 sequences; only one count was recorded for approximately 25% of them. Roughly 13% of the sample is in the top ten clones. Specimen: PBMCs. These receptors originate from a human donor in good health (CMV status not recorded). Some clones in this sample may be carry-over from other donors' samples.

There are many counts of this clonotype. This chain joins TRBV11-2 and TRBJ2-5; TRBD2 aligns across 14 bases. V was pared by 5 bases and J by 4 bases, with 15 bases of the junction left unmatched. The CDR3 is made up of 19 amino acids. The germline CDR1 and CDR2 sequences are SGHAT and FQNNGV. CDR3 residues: CASSLGTSGRGRLGETQYF. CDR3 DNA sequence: TGTGCCAGCAGCCTCGGGACTAGCGGGAGAGGTCGGCTGGGAGAGACCCAGTACTTC.

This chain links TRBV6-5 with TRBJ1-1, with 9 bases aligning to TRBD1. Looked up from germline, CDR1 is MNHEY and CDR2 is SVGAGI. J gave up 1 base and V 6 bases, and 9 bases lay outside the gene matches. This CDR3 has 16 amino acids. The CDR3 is CASSWDRVTANTEAFF. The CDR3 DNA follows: TGTGCCAGCAGCTGGGACAGGGTGACAGCGAACACTGAAGCTTTCTTT.

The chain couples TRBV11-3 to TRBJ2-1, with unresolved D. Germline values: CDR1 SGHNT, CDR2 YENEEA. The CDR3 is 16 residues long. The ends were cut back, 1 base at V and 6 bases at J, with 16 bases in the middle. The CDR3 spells CASSLGYFGGPNEQFF. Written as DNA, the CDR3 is TGTGCCAGCAGCTTAGGGTACTTTGGCGGACCCAATGAGCAGTTCTTC.

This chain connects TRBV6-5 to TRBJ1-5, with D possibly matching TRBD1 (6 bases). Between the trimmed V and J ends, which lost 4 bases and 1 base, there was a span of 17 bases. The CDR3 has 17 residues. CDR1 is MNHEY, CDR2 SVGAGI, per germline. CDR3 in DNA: TGTGCCAGCAGTTCCCATCCCCCGGGACAAAGCAATCAGCCCCAGCATTTT. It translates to CASSSHPPGQSNQPQHF.

The chain's CDR3 is CASHSGYEQYF. The CDR3 DNA follows: TGTGCCAGCCATTCGGGGTACGAGCAGTACTTC. This sequence joins TRBV6-2 or TRBV6-3 and TRBJ2-7; D perhaps matches TRBD2 (5 bases). V dropped 8 bases and J dropped 4 bases, with 9 bases sitting between them. Germline CDR1 MNHEY, CDR2 SVGEGT. The CDR3 runs to 11 residues.

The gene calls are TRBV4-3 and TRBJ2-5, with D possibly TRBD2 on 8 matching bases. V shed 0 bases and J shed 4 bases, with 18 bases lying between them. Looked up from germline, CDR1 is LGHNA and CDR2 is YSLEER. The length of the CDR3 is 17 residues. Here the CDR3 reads CASSQDAGLGGGETQYF. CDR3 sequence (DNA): TGCGCCAGCAGCCAAGATGCGGGACTAGGGGGCGGAGAGACCCAGTACTTC.

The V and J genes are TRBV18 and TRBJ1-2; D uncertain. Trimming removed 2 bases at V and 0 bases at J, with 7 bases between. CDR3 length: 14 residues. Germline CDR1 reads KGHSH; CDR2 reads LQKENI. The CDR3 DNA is TGTGCCAGCTCACCAGCACAACCTAACTATGGCTACACCTTC. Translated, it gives CASSPAQPNYGYTF.

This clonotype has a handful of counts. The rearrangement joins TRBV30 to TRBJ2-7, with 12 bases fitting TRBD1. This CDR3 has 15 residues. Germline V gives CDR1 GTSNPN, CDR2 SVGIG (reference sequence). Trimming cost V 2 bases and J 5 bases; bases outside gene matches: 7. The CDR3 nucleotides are TGTGCCTGGAGTCCCCGGGACAGGGGGCCCAACGAGCAGTACTTC. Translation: CAWSPRDRGPNEQYF.

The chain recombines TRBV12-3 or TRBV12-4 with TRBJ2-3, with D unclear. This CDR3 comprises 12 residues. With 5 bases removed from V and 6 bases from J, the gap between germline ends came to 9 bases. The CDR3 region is CASSGYADTQYF. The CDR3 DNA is TGTGCCAGCAGTGGCTACGCGGATACGCAGTATTTT.

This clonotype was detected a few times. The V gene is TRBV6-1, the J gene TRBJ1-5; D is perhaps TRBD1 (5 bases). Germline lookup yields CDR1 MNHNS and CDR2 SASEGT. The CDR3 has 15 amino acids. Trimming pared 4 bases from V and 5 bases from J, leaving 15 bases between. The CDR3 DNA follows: TGTGCCAGCAGTGGGGGCCGGGACCGGCATCAGCCCCAGCATTTT. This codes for CASSGGRDRHQPQHF.

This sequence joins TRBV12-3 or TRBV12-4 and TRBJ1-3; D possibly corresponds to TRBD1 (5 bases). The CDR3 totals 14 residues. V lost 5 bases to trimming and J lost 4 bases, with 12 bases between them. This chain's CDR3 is CASSRGVDGNTIYF. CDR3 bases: TGTGCCAGCAGTCGGGGGGTGGACGGAAACACCATATATTTT.

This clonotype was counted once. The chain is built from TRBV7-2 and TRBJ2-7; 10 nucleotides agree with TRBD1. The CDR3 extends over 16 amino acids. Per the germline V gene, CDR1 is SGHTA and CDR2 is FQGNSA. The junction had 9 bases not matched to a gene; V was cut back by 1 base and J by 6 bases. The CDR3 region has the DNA TGTGCCAGCAGCTTAGATCAGGACAGGGGGAGCCTCGAGCAGTACGTC. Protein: CASSLDQDRGSLEQYV.

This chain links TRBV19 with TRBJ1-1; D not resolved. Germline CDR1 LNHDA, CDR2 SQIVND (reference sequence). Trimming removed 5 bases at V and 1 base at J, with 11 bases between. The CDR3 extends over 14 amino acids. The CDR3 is CASSSSGRNTEAFF. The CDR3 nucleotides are TGTGCCAGTAGTTCGTCCGGGCGGAACACTGAAGCTTTCTTT. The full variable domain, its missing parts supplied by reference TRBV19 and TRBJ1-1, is DGGITQSPKYLFRKEGQNVTLSCEQNLNHDAMYWYRQDPGQGLRLIYYSQIVNDFQKGDIAEGYSVSREKKESFPLTVTSAQKNPTAFYLCASSSSGRNTEAFFGQGTRLTVV.

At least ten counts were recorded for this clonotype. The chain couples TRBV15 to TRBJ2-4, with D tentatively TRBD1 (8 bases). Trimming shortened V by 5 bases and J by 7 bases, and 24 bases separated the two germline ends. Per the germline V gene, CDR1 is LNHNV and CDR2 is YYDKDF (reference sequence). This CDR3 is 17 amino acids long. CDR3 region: CATSPTGGRGSGNIQYF. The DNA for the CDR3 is TGTGCCACCAGCCCTACAGGGGGGCGCGGGAGCGGGAACATTCAGTACTTC.

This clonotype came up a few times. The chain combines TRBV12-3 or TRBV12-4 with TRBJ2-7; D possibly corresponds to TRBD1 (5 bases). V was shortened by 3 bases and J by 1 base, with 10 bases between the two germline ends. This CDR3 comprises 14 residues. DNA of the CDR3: TGTGCCAGCAGTTTGTCAGGGCCTTCCTACGAGCAGTACGTC. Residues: CASSLSGPSYEQYV.

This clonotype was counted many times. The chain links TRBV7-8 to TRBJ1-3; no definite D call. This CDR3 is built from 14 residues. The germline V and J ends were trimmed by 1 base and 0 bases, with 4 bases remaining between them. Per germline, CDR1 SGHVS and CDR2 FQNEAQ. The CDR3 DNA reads TGTGCCAGCAGCTTAGTGCTCTCTGGAAACACCATATATTTT. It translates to CASSLVLSGNTIYF.

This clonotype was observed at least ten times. CDR3 sequence reads: CASSYLLGRAFF. The CDR3 DNA reads TGCGCCAGCAGCTACCTTCTGGGGCGAGCTTTCTTT. The V call is TRBV4-1, the J call TRBJ1-1; D is perhaps TRBD1 (5 bases). Per germline, CDR1 MGHRA and CDR2 YSYEKL. The CDR3 runs 12 residues. V shed 5 bases and J shed 10 bases, with 14 bases lying between them.

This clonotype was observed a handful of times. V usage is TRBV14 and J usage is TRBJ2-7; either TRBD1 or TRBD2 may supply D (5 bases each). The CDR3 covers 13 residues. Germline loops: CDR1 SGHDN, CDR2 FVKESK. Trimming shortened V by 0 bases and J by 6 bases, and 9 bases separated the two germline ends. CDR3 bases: TGTGCCAGCAGCCAAGACTGGGGACGCGAGCAGTACGTC. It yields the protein CASSQDWGREQYV.

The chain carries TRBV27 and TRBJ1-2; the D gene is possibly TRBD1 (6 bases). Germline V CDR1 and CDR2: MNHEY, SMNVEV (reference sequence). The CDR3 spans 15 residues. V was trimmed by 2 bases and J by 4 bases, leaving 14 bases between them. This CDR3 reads CASSLIAGGGYGYTF. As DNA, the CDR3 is TGTGCCAGCAGTTTAATTGCAGGAGGGGGCTATGGCTACACCTTC.

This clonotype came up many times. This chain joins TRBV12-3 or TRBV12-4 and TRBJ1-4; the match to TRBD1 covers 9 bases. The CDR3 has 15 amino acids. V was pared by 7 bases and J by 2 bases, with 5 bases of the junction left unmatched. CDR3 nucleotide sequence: TGTGCCAGCACCATCGGGACAGGGACTAATGAAAAACTGTTTTTT. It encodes CASTIGTGTNEKLFF.

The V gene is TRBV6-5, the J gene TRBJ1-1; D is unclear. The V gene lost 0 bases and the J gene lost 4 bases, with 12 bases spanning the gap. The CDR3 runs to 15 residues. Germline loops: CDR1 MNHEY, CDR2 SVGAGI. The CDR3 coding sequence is TGTGCCAGCAGTTACTCGACCCCCAAAAGCACTGAAGCTTTCTTT. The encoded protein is CASSYSTPKSTEAFF.

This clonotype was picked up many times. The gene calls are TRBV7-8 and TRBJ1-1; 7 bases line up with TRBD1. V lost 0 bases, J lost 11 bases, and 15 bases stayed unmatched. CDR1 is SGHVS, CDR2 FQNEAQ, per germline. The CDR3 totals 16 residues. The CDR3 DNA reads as TGTGCCAGCAGCTTAGCGCCCTCGACAGGGAGGTCGGAGGCTTTCTTT. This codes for CASSLAPSTGRSEAFF.

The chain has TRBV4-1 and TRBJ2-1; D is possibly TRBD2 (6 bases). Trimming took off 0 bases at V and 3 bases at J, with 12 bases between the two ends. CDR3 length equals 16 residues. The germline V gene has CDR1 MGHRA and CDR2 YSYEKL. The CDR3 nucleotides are TGCGCCAGCAGCCAAGATGTACGGGGGATCTACAATGAGCAGTTCTTC. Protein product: CASSQDVRGIYNEQFF.

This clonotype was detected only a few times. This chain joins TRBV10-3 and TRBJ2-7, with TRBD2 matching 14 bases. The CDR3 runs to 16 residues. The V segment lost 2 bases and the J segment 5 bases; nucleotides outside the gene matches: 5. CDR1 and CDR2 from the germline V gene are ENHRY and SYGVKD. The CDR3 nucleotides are TGTGCCATCAGTGAGCCTGGGACTAGCGGGAGCGACGAGCAGTACTTC. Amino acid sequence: CAISEPGTSGSDEQYF.

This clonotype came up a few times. DNA of the CDR3: TGTGCCAGCAGTTCTCATTCACCGGGAGGCACTGAAGCTTTCTTT. Its translation is CASSSHSPGGTEAFF. This chain uses TRBV6-5 with TRBJ1-1; D remains unclear. Germline CDR1 reads MNHEY; CDR2 reads SVGAGI. The CDR3 spans 15 residues. Between the trimmed V and J ends, which lost 4 bases and 4 bases, there was a span of 16 bases.

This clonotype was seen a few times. CDR3 coding DNA: TGTGCCAGCAGCGCGGCTCCCCAAGAGACCCAGTACTTC. Protein product: CASSAAPQETQYF. J is TRBJ2-5 and V is TRBV6-4, with D uncertain. The CDR3 has 13 amino acids. Germline-derived CDR1 and CDR2 are MRHNA and SNTAGT. V was clipped by 6 bases and J by 1 base, with 9 bases between them.

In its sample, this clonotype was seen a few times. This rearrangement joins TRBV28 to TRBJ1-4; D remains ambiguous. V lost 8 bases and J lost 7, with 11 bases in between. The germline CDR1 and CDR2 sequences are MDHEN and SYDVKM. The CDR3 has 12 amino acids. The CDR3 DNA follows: TGTGCCAGCCGCGAGACGAGTGAAAAACTGTTTTTT. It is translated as CASRETSEKLFF.

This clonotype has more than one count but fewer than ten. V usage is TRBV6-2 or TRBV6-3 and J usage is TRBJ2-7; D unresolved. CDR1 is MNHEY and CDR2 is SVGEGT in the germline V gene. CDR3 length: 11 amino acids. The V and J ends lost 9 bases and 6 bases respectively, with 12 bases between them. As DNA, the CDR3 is TGTGCCAGTTCGGATATCTCCGAGCAGTACTTC. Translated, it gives CASSDISEQYF.

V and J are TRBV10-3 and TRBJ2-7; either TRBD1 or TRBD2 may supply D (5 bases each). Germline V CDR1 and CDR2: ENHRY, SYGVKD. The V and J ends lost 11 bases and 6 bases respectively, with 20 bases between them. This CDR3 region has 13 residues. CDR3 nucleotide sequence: TGTGCCCACGGGAAGGGGTTGGCCTCCGAGCAGTACGTC. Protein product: CAHGKGLASEQYV.

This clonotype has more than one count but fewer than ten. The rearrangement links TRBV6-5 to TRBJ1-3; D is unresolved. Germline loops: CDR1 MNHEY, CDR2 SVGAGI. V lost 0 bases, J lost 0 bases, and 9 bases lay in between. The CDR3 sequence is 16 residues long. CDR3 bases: TGTGCCAGCAGTTACTCAACCTTTCGCTCTGGAAACACCATATATTTT. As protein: CASSYSTFRSGNTIYF.